The present T cell receptor (beta chain) was sequenced within a study of T cell repertoires in cytomegalovirus infection. About this clonotype itself: What it binds is not known.

Via MiXCR, TCRdb re-called the reads, giving one row per CDR3 protein. The table has 400,000 to 600,000 distinct CDR3 sequences, approximately 46% seen once; the top ten hold 43%. The CDR3 covers 15 residues. Germline V gene lookup returns CDR1 LGHDT and CDR2 YNNKEL (reference sequence). Trimming shortened V by 3 bases and J by 1 base, and 9 bases separated the two germline ends. Study-level findings and limits: People with CMV and the relevant HLA were identified by cumulative public TCR beta family frequency.

The clonotype originates from a human donor in good health (CMV status not recorded). Some clones in this sample may be carry-over from other donors' samples. The chain couples TRBV3-1 to TRBJ2-2; D not resolved. The material sequenced was cultured PBMCs, taken from culture after CMV antigen stimulation. DNA for the CDR3: TGTGCCAGCAGCCACCTCGGGCAGAACACCGGGGAGCTGTTTTTT. Translation gives CASSHLGQNTGELFF.